This passage covers 13 T cell receptor beta chains from one sample sequenced in a study of OX40 agonist ivuxolimab in advanced cancers. Repertoires were generated with immunoSEQ multiplex PCR, while TCRdb's copy carries only in-frame clones and drops some. The sample comprises roughly 52,000 clones, around 77% of which are singletons, and 5% to 6.5% rests with the top ten. The sample here was CD4+ or CD8+ T cells sorted from blood, taken in a trial of the OX40 agonist ivuxolimab. The receptors stem from an adult with an advanced solid tumor such as melanoma, head and neck, liver or kidney cancer.

Concerning this clone: Distinct nucleotide sequences in the sample also encode this CDR3. The V call is TRBV2, the J call TRBJ2-7; D might be TRBD1 or TRBD2, each matching 6 bases. Trimming took 9 bases from V and 3 from J, leaving 12 bases between them. This CDR3 comprises 12 residues. The germline gives CDR1 SNHLY, CDR2 FYNNEI. DNA for the CDR3: TGTGCCAGAGGGGGGCAGGGCTACGAGCAGTACTTC. Translation gives CARGGQGYEQYF.

This clone was detected once. V and J are TRBV2 and TRBJ1-1; 7 nucleotides match TRBD1. Per the germline V gene, CDR1 is SNHLY and CDR2 is FYNNEI. CDR3 length equals 15 residues. Unmatched junction bases numbered 13, after V lost 8 bases and J lost 4 bases. CDR3 in DNA: TGTGCCAGCTCCGAGGGGGCCGCGGTCGGCACTGAAGCTTTCTTT. As protein: CASSEGAAVGTEAFF.

The J gene is TRBJ1-1, the V gene TRBV7-9; TRBD1 aligns across 7 bases. Germline V lookup: CDR1 SEHNR, CDR2 FQNEAQ (reference sequence). V shed 5 bases and J 1 base; nucleotides not matched to a gene: 7. This CDR3 has 15 residues. DNA for the CDR3: TGTGCCAGCAGCCAACAGGGGATCCCGAACACTGAAGCTTTCTTT. It specifies CASSQQGIPNTEAFF. Filled out from reference TRBV7-9 and TRBJ1-1, the complete variable domain reads DTGVSQNPRHKITKRGQNVTFRCDPISEHNRLYWYRQTLGQGPEFLTYFQNEAQLEKSRLLSDRFSAERPKGSFSTLEIQRTEQGDSAMYLCASSQQGIPNTEAFFGQGTRLTVV.

V usage is TRBV15 and J usage is TRBJ1-1; the D is unclear. Germline-derived CDR1 and CDR2 are LNHNV and YYDKDF (reference sequence). This CDR3 contains 15 residues. The V end lost 2 bases, the J end lost 7 bases, and 17 bases lay between the germline ends. The CDR3 DNA sequence: TGTGCCACCAGCAGAACGGTGGGCAGGCCTGATGAAGCTTTCTTT. Its translation: CATSRTVGRPDEAFF.

The V call is TRBV5-4, the J call TRBJ2-7; TRBD1 might be the D (6 bases). The CDR3 spans 13 residues. Germline CDR1 is SGHNT and CDR2 is YYREEE (reference sequence). Trimming removed 1 base from V and 6 bases from J, with 11 bases in between. The CDR3 loop reads CASSLRQVSEQYF. As DNA, the CDR3 is TGTGCCAGCAGCTTGCGACAGGTGAGCGAGCAGTACTTC. The full variable domain, rest sourced from reference TRBV5-4 and TRBJ2-7, is ETGVTQSPTHLIKTRGQQVTLRCSSQSGHNTVSWYQQALGQGPQFIFQYYREEENGRGNFPPRFSGLQFPNYSSELNVNALELDDSALYLCASSLRQVSEQYFGPGTRLTVT.

V is TRBV5-1 and J is TRBJ2-7; weak D call: TRBD2 (6 bases). Germline CDR1 is SGHRS and CDR2 is YFSETQ. V lost 0 bases to trimming and J lost 3 bases, with 16 bases between them. The length of the CDR3 is 16 residues. The CDR3: CASSLALQGGDYEQYF. The DNA of the CDR3 is TGCGCCAGCAGCTTGGCCCTGCAGGGAGGTGACTACGAGCAGTACTTC.

This clone was counted only a few times. CDR3: CASSWVANTEAFF. CDR3 DNA sequence: TGTGCCAGCAGTTGGGTGGCGAACACTGAAGCTTTCTTT. The J gene is TRBJ1-1, the V gene TRBV6-5; D ambiguous. Trimming cost V 4 bases and J 1 base, with 7 bases left between them. The CDR3 length is 13 residues. Per germline, CDR1 MNHEY and CDR2 SVGAGI.

V is TRBV5-5 and J is TRBJ1-6; D is possibly TRBD1 (5 bases). V was trimmed by 0 bases and J by 9 bases, leaving 13 bases between them. This CDR3 has 15 residues. Germline values: CDR1 SGHKS, CDR2 YYEKEE (reference sequence). The CDR3 loop reads CASSLGTPNGSPLHF. The CDR3 DNA sequence: TGTGCCAGCAGCTTGGGGACACCTAATGGTTCACCCCTCCACTTT.

The chain has TRBV5-4 and TRBJ2-4; 8 bases map to TRBD1. The V segment lost 0 bases and the J segment 6 bases; nucleotides outside the gene matches: 5. Germline V gives CDR1 SGHNT, CDR2 YYREEE (reference sequence). The CDR3 has 15 amino acids. CDR3 region: CASSLAQGQGNIQYF. In DNA form, the CDR3 reads TGTGCCAGCAGCTTGGCTCAAGGACAGGGAAACATTCAGTACTTC. Looking up the rest from reference TRBV5-4 and TRBJ2-4 gives the full variable domain: ETGVTQSPTHLIKTRGQQVTLRCSSQSGHNTVSWYQQALGQGPQFIFQYYREEENGRGNFPPRFSGLQFPNYSSELNVNALELDDSALYLCASSLAQGQGNIQYFGAGTRLSVL.

The rearrangement joins TRBV6-5 to TRBJ2-3; no firm D call. The CDR3 has 13 amino acids. The V gene's germline CDR1 is MNHEY and CDR2 SVGAGI. V was shortened by 6 bases and J by 1 base, with 8 bases between the two germline ends. The CDR3, as DNA: TGTGCCAGCAGGTCTTTAGGCACAGATACGCAGTATTTT. It translates to CASRSLGTDTQYF.

This chain uses TRBV18 with TRBJ2-1; TRBD1 agrees at 8 bases. CDR1 and CDR2 (germline): KGHSH, LQKENI. The CDR3 spans 14 residues. Trimming at V came to 3 bases and at J to 7 bases, leaving 5 bases not matched to a gene. The CDR3 loop is CASSPGQGLNEQFF. The CDR3 nucleotides are TGTGCCAGCTCACCCGGACAGGGATTGAATGAGCAGTTCTTC.

This clone has only one observation. V usage is TRBV23-1 and J usage is TRBJ1-4, with 9 positions matching TRBD1. TRBV23-1 is reported as an ORF; its role is uncertain. This CDR3 region has 15 residues. The V gene end was trimmed by 4 bases and the J gene end by 5 bases; junction bases not matched to a gene: 5. The CDR3 is CASSLGQGPNEKLFF. The CDR3 DNA reads as TGCGCCAGCAGTCTAGGACAGGGGCCAAATGAAAAACTGTTTTTT.

The V and J genes are TRBV6-5 and TRBJ2-5, with 8 bases identical to TRBD2. The CDR3 has 15 residues. V shed 2 bases, J shed 4 bases, and the junction held 6 bases outside the gene matches. Germline loops: CDR1 MNHEY, CDR2 SVGAGI. CDR3 sequence: CASSYRSGGGETQYF. CDR3 coding DNA: TGTGCCAGCAGTTACAGGAGCGGGGGCGGAGAGACCCAGTACTTC.